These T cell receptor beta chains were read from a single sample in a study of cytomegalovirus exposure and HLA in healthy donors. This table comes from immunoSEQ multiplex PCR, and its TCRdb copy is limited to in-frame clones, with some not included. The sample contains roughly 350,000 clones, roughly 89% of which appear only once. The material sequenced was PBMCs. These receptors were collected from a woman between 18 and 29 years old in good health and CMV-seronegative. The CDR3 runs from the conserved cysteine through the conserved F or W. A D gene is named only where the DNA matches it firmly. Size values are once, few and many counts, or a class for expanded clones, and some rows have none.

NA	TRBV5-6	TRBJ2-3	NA	CASSFSGPDTQYF	TGTGCCAGCAGCTTCTCAGGGCCAGATACGCAGTATTTT
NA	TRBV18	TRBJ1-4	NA	CASRLYATNEKLFF	TGTGCCAGTCGACTTTATGCAACTAATGAAAAACTGTTTTTT
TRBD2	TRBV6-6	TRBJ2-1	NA	CASSSGTYNEQFF	TGTGCCAGCTCTAGCGGAACATACAATGAGCAGTTCTTC
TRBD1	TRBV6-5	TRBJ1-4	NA	CASRGQATNEKLFF	TGTGCCAGCCGGGGACAGGCAACTAATGAAAAACTGTTTTTT
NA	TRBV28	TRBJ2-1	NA	CASSPREPYNEQFF	TGTGCCAGCAGTCCCCGGGAGCCCTACAATGAGCAGTTCTTC
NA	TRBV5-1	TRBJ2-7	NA	CASSLPQGGSYEQYF	TGCGCCAGCAGTCTGCCTCAGGGGGGCTCCTACGAGCAGTACTTC
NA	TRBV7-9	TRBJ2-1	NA	CASSLASVSYNEQFF	TGTGCCAGCAGCTTAGCGAGCGTCTCCTACAATGAGCAGTTCTTC
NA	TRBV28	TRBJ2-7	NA	CASSSYRYEQYF	TGTGCCAGCAGTTCGTACAGGTACGAGCAGTACTTC
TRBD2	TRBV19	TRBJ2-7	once	CASSTSGIHYEQYF	TGTGCCAGTAGTACAAGCGGGATCCACTACGAGCAGTACTTC
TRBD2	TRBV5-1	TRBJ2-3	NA	CASSSGLGIDTQYF	TGCGCCAGCAGCTCGGGACTAGGAATAGATACGCAGTATTTT
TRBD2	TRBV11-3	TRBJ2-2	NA	CASSPEAAGVDGTGELFF	TGTGCCAGCAGTCCAGAGGCAGCGGGAGTTGATGGGACCGGGGAGCTGTTTTTT
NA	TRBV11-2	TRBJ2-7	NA	CASSPSTGYSYEQYF	TGTGCCAGCAGCCCCAGCACGGGTTACTCCTACGAGCAGTACTTC
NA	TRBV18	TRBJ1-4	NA	CASSPLQGSNEKLFF	TGTGCCAGCTCACCGTTACAGGGCTCTAATGAAAAACTGTTTTTT
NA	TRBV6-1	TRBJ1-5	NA	CASRETGPQHF	TGTGCCAGCAGGGAGACAGGGCCCCAGCATTTT
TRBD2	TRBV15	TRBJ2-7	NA	CATSETSGSIREQYF	TGTGCCACCAGCGAGACTAGCGGGAGTATCCGCGAGCAGTACTTC
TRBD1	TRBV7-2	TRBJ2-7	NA	CASSPLGQGYEQYF	TGTGCCAGCAGCCCTCTCGGACAGGGCTACGAGCAGTACTTC
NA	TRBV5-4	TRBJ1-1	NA	CASRGGGPEAFF	TGTGCCAGCAGAGGGGGGGGACCTGAAGCTTTCTTT
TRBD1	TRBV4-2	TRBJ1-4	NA	CASSSREGAGEKLFF	TGTGCCAGCAGCTCACGCGAGGGGGCAGGGGAAAAACTGTTTTTT
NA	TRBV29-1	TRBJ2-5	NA	CSVERQKETQYF	TGCAGCGTTGAAAGACAGAAAGAGACCCAGTACTTC
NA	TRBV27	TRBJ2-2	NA	CASSLVPSPTGELFF	TGTGCCAGCAGTTTAGTCCCCAGTCCCACCGGGGAGCTGTTTTTT
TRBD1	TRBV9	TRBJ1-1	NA	CASSKQGEGTEAFF	TGTGCCAGCAGCAAACAGGGGGAGGGCACTGAAGCTTTCTTT
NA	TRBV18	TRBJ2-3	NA	CASSPSGANTQYF	TGTGCCAGCTCACCTTCGGGTGCGAATACGCAGTATTTT
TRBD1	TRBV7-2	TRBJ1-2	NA	CASSPQGGPYGYTF	TGTGCCAGCAGCCCCCAGGGGGGCCCCTATGGCTACACCTTC
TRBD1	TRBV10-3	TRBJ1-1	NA	CAISPTGGAGTEAFF	TGTGCCATCAGCCCCACAGGGGGCGCCGGGACTGAAGCTTTCTTT
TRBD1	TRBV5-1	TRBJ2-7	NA	CASSLGTGGVVEQYF	TGCGCCAGCAGCTTGGGGACAGGGGGCGTCGTCGAGCAGTACTTC
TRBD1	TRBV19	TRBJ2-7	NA	CATVGQSREQYF	TGTGCCACCGTGGGACAGTCCCGCGAGCAGTACTTC
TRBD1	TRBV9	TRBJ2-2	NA	CASSVVGDRAGELFF	TGTGCCAGCAGCGTAGTCGGCGACAGGGCCGGGGAGCTGTTTTTT
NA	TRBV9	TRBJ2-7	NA	CASSGTAVSYEQYF	TGTGCCAGCAGCGGCACAGCGGTTTCCTACGAGCAGTACTTC
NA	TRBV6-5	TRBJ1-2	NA	CASSPGGNYGYTF	TGTGCCAGCAGTCCGGGGGGGAACTATGGCTACACCTTC
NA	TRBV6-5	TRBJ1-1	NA	CASRPPLISTEAFF	TGTGCCAGCAGGCCTCCTCTGATTAGCACTGAAGCTTTCTTT
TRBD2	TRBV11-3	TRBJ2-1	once	CASSPGLAGVREQFF	TGTGCCAGCAGCCCCGGACTAGCGGGAGTGAGGGAGCAGTTCTTC
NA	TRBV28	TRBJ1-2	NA	CASSRTSPSYGYTF	TGTGCCAGCAGTCGGACAAGCCCCTCTTATGGCTACACCTTC
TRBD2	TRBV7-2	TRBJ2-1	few	CASSLDSGRRNEQFF	TGTGCCAGCAGCTTAGATAGCGGGAGGCGCAATGAGCAGTTCTTC
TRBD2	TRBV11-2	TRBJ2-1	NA	CASSLLPGLATRGNEQFF	TGTGCCAGCAGCTTACTTCCGGGACTAGCAACTAGGGGCAATGAGCAGTTCTTC
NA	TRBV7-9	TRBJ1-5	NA	CASSLVGGQPQHF	TGTGCCAGCAGCTTAGTCGGAGGCCAGCCCCAGCATTTT
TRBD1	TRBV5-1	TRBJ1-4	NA	CASSWGTGPFATNEKLFF	TGCGCCAGCAGCTGGGGGACAGGACCTTTCGCAACTAATGAAAAACTGTTTTTT
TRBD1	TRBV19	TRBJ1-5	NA	CASSIEGDSAYNQPQHF	TGTGCCAGTAGTATAGAAGGGGACAGCGCTTACAATCAGCCCCAGCATTTT
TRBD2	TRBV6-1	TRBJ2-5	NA	CASSERLAAQETQYF	TGTGCCAGCAGTGAGCGGCTAGCGGCCCAAGAGACCCAGTACTTC
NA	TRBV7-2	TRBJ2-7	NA	CASSLELTNEQYF	TGTGCCAGCAGCTTAGAACTGACAAACGAGCAGTACTTC
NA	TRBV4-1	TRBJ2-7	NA	CASSQDPRVEQYF	TGCGCCAGCAGCCAAGATCCGAGGGTCGAGCAGTACTTC
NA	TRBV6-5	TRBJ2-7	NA	CASSTRPGPIYEQYF	TGTGCCAGCAGTACCCGTCCAGGCCCTATTTACGAGCAGTACTTC
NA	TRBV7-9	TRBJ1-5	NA	CASSDSINQPQHF	TGTGCCAGCAGCGACAGCATCAATCAGCCCCAGCATTTT
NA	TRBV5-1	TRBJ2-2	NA	CASSTPTGTGELFF	TGCGCCAGCAGCACACCCACAGGAACCGGGGAGCTGTTTTTT
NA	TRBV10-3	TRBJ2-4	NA	CAISDGFQNIQYF	TGTGCCATCAGTGACGGGTTCCAAAACATTCAGTACTTC
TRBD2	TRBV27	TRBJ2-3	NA	CASSLTSGRGPDTQYF	TGTGCCAGCAGTCTGACTAGCGGGAGGGGGCCAGATACGCAGTATTTT